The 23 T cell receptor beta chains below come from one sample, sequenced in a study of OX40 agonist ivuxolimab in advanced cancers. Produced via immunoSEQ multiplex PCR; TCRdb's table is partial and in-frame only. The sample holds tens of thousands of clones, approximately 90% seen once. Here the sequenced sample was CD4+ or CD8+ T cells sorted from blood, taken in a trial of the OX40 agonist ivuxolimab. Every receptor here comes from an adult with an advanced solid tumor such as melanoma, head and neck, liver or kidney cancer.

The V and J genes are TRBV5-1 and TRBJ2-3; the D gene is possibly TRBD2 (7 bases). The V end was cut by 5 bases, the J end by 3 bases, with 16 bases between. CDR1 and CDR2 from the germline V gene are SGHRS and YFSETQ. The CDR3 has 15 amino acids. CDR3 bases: TGCGCCAGCAGGGACGGACTAGGGGGGACAGATACGCAGTATTTT. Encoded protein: CASRDGLGGTDTQYF.

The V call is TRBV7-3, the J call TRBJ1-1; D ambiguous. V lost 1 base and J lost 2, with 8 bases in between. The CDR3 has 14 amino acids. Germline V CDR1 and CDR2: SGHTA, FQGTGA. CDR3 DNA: TGTGCCAGCAGCTTAAAAGGGAGAAACACTGAAGCTTTCTTT. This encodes CASSLKGRNTEAFF.

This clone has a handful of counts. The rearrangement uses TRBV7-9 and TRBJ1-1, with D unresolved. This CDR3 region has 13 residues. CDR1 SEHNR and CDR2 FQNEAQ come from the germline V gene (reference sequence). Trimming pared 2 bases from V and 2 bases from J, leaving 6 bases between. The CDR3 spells CASSLSVNTEAFF. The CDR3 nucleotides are TGTGCCAGCAGCTTATCGGTTAACACTGAAGCTTTCTTT.

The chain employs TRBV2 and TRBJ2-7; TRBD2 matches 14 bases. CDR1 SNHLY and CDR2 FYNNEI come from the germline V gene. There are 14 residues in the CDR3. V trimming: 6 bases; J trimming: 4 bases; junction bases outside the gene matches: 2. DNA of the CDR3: TGTGCCAGCAGCTGGACTAGCGGGAGGTACGAGCAGTACTTC. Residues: CASSWTSGRYEQYF.

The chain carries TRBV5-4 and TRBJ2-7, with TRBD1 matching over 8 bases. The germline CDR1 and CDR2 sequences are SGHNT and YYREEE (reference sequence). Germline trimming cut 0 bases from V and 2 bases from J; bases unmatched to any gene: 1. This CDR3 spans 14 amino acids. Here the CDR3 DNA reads TGTGCCAGCAGCTTGGAGGACAGGGCCTACGAGCAGTACTTC. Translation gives CASSLEDRAYEQYF.

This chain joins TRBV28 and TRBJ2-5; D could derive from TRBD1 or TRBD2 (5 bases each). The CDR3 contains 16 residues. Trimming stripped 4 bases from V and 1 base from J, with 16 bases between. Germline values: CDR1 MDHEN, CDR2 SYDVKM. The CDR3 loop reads CASSSGSGAGQETQYF. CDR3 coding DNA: TGTGCCAGCAGTTCCGGCTCCGGGGCGGGCCAAGAGACCCAGTACTTC.

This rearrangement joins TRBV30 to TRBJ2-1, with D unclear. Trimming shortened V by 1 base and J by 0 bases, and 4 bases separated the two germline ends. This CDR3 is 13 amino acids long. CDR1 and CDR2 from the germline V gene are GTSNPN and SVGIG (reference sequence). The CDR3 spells CAWSAISYNEQFF. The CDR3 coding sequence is TGTGCCTGGAGTGCCATCTCCTACAATGAGCAGTTCTTC.

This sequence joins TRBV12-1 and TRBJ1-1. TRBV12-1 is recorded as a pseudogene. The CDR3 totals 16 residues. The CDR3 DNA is TGTGCCAGCAGCATCCTCACCGGGACGGAGAACACTGAAGCTTTCTTT. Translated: CASSILTGTENTEAFF.

This chain's CDR3 is CASSSPGGLVYEQYF. DNA of the CDR3: TGTGCCAGCAGCTCTCCCGGAGGACTGGTTTACGAGCAGTACTTC. The chain uses TRBV27 and TRBJ2-7, with TRBD2 as a possible D gene (5 bases). Germline CDR1 is MNHEY and CDR2 is SMNVEV (reference sequence). CDR3 size: 15 residues. The ends were cut back, 6 bases at V and 4 bases at J, with 19 bases in the middle.

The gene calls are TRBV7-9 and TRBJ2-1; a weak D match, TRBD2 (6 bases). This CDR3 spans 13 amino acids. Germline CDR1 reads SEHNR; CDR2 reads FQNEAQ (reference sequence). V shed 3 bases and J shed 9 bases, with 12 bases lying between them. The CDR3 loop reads CASSFSSGPEQFF. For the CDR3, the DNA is TGTGCCAGCAGCTTTTCGAGCGGGCCTGAGCAGTTCTTC.

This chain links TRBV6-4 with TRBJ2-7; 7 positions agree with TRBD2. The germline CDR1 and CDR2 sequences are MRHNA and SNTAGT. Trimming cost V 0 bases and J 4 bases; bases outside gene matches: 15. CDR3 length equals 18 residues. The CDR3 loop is CASSDSKSWRESPYEQYF. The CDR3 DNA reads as TGTGCCAGCAGTGACTCGAAATCATGGCGGGAGAGCCCTTACGAGCAGTACTTC.

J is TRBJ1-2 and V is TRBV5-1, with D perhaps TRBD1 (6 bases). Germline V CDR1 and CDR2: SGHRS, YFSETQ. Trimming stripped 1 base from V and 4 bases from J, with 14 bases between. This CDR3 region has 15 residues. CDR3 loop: CASSLKQGQGYGYTF. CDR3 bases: TGCGCCAGCAGCTTGAAACAGGGCCAGGGCTATGGCTACACCTTC. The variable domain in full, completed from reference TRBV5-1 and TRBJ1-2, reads KAGVTQTPRYLIKTRGQQVTLSCSPISGHRSVSWYQQTPGQGLQFLFEYFSETQRNKGNFPGRFSGRQFSNSRSEMNVSTLELGDSALYLCASSLKQGQGYGYTFGSGTRLTVV.

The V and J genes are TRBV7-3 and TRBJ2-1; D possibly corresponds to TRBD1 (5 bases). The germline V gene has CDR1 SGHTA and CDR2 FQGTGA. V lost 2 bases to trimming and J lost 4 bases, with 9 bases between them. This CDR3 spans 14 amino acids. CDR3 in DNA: TGTGCCAGCAGCTTACAGGGCTCTTACAATGAGCAGTTCTTC. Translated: CASSLQGSYNEQFF.

CDR3 sequence (DNA): TGTGCCAGCAGCTTGGCCGGGTTCGGGGGGCCGTTGCGAAATCAGCCCCAGCATTTT. Residues: CASSLAGFGGPLRNQPQHF. This chain connects TRBV5-6 to TRBJ1-5; D is possibly TRBD1 (6 bases). The ends were cut back, 0 bases at V and 4 bases at J, with 23 bases in the middle. This CDR3 is 19 amino acids long. CDR1 and CDR2 (germline): SGHDT, YYEEEE.

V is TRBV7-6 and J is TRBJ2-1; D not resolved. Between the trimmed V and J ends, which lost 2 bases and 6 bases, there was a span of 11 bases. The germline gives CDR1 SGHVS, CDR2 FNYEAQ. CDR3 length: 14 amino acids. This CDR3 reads CASSLHGQLNEQFF. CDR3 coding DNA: TGTGCCAGCAGCTTACATGGCCAGCTCAATGAGCAGTTCTTC.

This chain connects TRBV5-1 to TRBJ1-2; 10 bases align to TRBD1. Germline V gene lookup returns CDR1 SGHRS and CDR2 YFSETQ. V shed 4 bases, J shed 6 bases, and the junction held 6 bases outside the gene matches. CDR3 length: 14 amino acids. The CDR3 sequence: CASSNNGQGDGYTF. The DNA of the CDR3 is TGCGCCAGCAGCAATAATGGACAGGGGGATGGCTACACCTTC.

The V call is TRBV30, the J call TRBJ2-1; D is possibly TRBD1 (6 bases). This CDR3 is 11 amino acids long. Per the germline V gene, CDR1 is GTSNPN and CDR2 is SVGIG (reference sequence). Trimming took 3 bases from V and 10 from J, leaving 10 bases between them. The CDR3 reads CAWRFDREQFF. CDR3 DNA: TGTGCCTGGAGATTCGACAGGGAGCAGTTCTTC.

CDR3 nucleotide sequence: TGCGCCAGCAGTTCGCTTTCAGTCGCAGATACGCAGTATTTT. It yields the protein CASSSLSVADTQYF. V usage is TRBV5-1 and J usage is TRBJ2-3, with D hard to call. The CDR3 totals 14 residues. V was shortened by 5 bases and J by 4 bases, with 14 bases between the two germline ends. Germline V CDR1 and CDR2: SGHRS, YFSETQ.

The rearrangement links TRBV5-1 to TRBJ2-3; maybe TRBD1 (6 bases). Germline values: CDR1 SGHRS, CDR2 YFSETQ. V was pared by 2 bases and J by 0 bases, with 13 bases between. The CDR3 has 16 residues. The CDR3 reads CASSLQGTTSTDTQYF. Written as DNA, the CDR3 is TGCGCCAGCAGCTTACAGGGTACAACCAGCACAGATACGCAGTATTTT. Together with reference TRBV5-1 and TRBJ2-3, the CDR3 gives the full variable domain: KAGVTQTPRYLIKTRGQQVTLSCSPISGHRSVSWYQQTPGQGLQFLFEYFSETQRNKGNFPGRFSGRQFSNSRSEMNVSTLELGDSALYLCASSLQGTTSTDTQYFGPGTRLTVL.

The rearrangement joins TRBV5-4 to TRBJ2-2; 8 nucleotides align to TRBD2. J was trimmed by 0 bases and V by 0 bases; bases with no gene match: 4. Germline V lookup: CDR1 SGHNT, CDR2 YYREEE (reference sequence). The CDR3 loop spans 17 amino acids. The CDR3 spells CASSLDRSGANTGELFF. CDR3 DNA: TGTGCCAGCAGCTTGGATCGTAGCGGGGCGAACACCGGGGAGCTGTTTTTT.

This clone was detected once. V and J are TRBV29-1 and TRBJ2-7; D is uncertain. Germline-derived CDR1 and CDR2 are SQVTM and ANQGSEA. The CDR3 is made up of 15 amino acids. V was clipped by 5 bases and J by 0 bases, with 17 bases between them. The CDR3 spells CSVSFLTLGSYEQYF. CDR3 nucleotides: TGCAGCGTTTCATTCCTGACCCTTGGCTCCTACGAGCAGTACTTC.

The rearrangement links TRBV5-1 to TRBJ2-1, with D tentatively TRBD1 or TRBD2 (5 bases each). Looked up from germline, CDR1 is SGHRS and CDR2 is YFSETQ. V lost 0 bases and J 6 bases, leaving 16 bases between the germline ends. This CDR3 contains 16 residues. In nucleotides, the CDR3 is TGCGCCAGCAGCTTGGCACCGGGACCAAGCGTCAATGAGCAGTTCTTC. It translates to CASSLAPGPSVNEQFF. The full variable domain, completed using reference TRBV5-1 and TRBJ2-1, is KAGVTQTPRYLIKTRGQQVTLSCSPISGHRSVSWYQQTPGQGLQFLFEYFSETQRNKGNFPGRFSGRQFSNSRSEMNVSTLELGDSALYLCASSLAPGPSVNEQFFGPGTRLTVL.

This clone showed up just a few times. The CDR3 nucleotides are TGTGCCAGCAGCCAGCAGTCTCAGGGGGACACTGAAGCTTTCTTT. Translated, it gives CASSQQSQGDTEAFF. J is TRBJ1-1 and V is TRBV7-6, with TRBD1 identical over 7 bases. J lost 3 bases, V lost 5 bases, and 9 bases had no gene match. The CDR3 spans 15 residues. CDR1 is SGHVS and CDR2 is FNYEAQ in the germline V gene.